This passage covers 30 T cell receptor beta chains from one sample sequenced in a study of CXCR3-negative and CXCR3-positive naive CD8 T cells. UMI-labeled 5' RACE TRB cDNA libraries were prepared from the cells. For each CDR3 protein, TCRdb gives one entry from its re-call of the 5' RACE reads, without DNA. The listing records some 9,100 distinct CDR3 sequences. The specimen was naive CXCR3- CD8+ T cells from blood. The subset denotes: CD45RO-CCR7+CD27+CD95- naive CD8+ T cells lacking CXCR3 (TNR3-). The receptor source for this set is a human donor in good health. Some clones in this sample may be carry-over from other donors' samples.

The rearrangement joins TRBV29-1 to TRBJ2-5; without DNA, the TCRdb call of TRBD2 cannot be checked. The CDR3 runs 15 residues. Germline values: CDR1 SQVTM, CDR2 ANQGSEA. The CDR3 is CSVEGTSGSEETQYF.

The chain combines TRBV5-8 with TRBJ2-1. This CDR3 has 15 residues. CDR1 and CDR2 (germline): SGHTS, YDEGEE. The CDR3 here is CASSLNLGSSNEQFF.

This chain uses TRBV11-3 with TRBJ2-1; TCRdb lists TRBD2, though no DNA is available to test this call. This CDR3 is built from 16 residues. Germline CDR1 SGHNT, CDR2 YENEEA. The CDR3 loop reads CASSTTAGVLSNEQFF.

The V gene is TRBV7-9, the J gene TRBJ2-3; as DNA is missing, the TRBD1 call by TCRdb cannot be tested. CDR1 is SEHNR, CDR2 FQNEAQ, per germline (reference sequence). The CDR3 is 14 residues long. The CDR3 region is CASSPGTVADTQYF.

The genes are TRBV7-9 and TRBJ1-1; the TCRdb call, TRBD1, lacks DNA for checking. The CDR3 has 15 residues. Germline V CDR1 and CDR2: SEHNR, FQNEAQ (reference sequence). The CDR3: CASSPTGSVDTEAFF. Full variable domain (outside the CDR3, taken from reference TRBV7-9 and TRBJ1-1): DTGVSQNPRHKITKRGQNVTFRCDPISEHNRLYWYRQTLGQGPEFLTYFQNEAQLEKSRLLSDRFSAERPKGSFSTLEIQRTEQGDSAMYLCASSPTGSVDTEAFFGQGTRLTVV.

This clonotype is deemed medium-sized by its frequency. The rearrangement links TRBV20-1 to TRBJ1-5; the D call from TCRdb, TRBD1, cannot be confirmed without DNA. The CDR3 covers 12 residues. Germline values: CDR1 DFQATT, CDR2 SNEGSKA (reference sequence). CDR3 in amino acids: CSARAGNQPQHF.

This clonotype is identified as medium-sized from frequency. This chain joins TRBV29-1 and TRBJ2-5; TCRdb's assignment of TRBD1 cannot be checked, as there is no DNA. Per germline, CDR1 SQVTM and CDR2 ANQGSEA. The CDR3 has 15 amino acids. The CDR3 region is CSVDYRGSPGETQYF.

This chain links TRBV12-3 or TRBV12-4 with TRBJ2-1; TCRdb's D call of TRBD2 is untestable without DNA. There are 16 residues in the CDR3. The CDR3 sequence is CASSLAGLAGNNEQFF.

CDR3 in amino acids: CASSHPRGEYEQFF. The chain links TRBV14 to TRBJ2-1; lacking DNA, the TRBD1 call made by TCRdb goes unchecked. Looked up from germline, CDR1 is SGHDN and CDR2 is FVKESK. This CDR3 contains 14 residues.

The V call is TRBV29-1, the J call TRBJ2-2. CDR3 length: 13 amino acids. CDR1 and CDR2 (germline): SQVTM, ANQGSEA. CDR3 loop: CSVLQENTGELFF.

The CDR3 region is CASSLTSGRETQYF. The rearrangement links TRBV5-1 to TRBJ2-5; TCRdb's D gene call, TRBD2, goes unchecked for lack of DNA. Germline loops: CDR1 SGHRS, CDR2 YFSETQ. The CDR3 length is 14 residues.

This clonotype counts as medium-sized (0.01 to 0.1%) by frequency. This sequence joins TRBV20-1 and TRBJ1-2. The length of the CDR3 is 11 residues. The germline V gene has CDR1 DFQATT and CDR2 SNEGSKA (reference sequence). The CDR3 loop is CSARALYGYTF.

The rearrangement links TRBV6-5 to TRBJ2-7; TCRdb designates TRBD2, a call that cannot be tested without DNA. The V gene's germline CDR1 is MNHEY and CDR2 SVGAGI. CDR3 length: 13 residues. This CDR3 is CASRSTSGYEQYF.

Measured by frequency, this clonotype is medium-sized (0.01 to 0.1%). The gene calls are TRBV5-1 and TRBJ2-7; the D call from TCRdb, TRBD1, cannot be confirmed without DNA. The germline V gene encodes CDR1 SGHRS and CDR2 YFSETQ. This CDR3 contains 16 residues. The CDR3 loop is CASSPGTGGMNYEQYF. Looking up the rest from reference TRBV5-1 and TRBJ2-7 gives the full variable domain: KAGVTQTPRYLIKTRGQQVTLSCSPISGHRSVSWYQQTPGQGLQFLFEYFSETQRNKGNFPGRFSGRQFSNSRSEMNVSTLELGDSALYLCASSPGTGGMNYEQYFGPGTRLTVT.

Its frequency marks this clonotype as medium-sized. The chain links TRBV29-1 to TRBJ1-2; TCRdb proposes TRBD1, but this gene call is untestable without DNA. The CDR3 is 16 amino acids. Germline CDR1 and CDR2: SQVTM and ANQGSEA. This CDR3 reads CSVELGGQEPYYGYTF.

CDR3 residues: CASSLYFSSVAFF. The rearrangement joins TRBV7-6 to TRBJ1-1. The CDR3 has 13 amino acids. The V gene's germline CDR1 is SGHVS and CDR2 FNYEAQ. Filled out from reference TRBV7-6 and TRBJ1-1, the complete variable domain reads GAGVSQSPRYKVTKRGQDVALRCDPISGHVSLYWYRQALGQGPEFLTYFNYEAQQDKSGLPNDRFSAERPEGSISTLTIQRTEQRDSAMYRCASSLYFSSVAFFGQGTRLTVV.

Frequency places this clonotype as medium-sized. The chain employs TRBV18 and TRBJ2-1; TCRdb proposes TRBD1, but this gene call is untestable without DNA. The CDR3 consists of 19 residues. The germline gives CDR1 KGHSH, CDR2 LQKENI. The CDR3 sequence: CASSPAGTGVLSSYNEQFF.

This chain joins TRBV6-2 or TRBV6-3 and TRBJ2-1; TCRdb selects TRBD2, and the lack of DNA leaves this call unchecked. The CDR3 is 12 amino acids. CDR1 MNHEY and CDR2 SVGEGT come from the germline V gene. CDR3 sequence: CASKGLAYEQFF.

The chain joins TRBV7-2 to TRBJ2-5; the TCRdb call, TRBD1, lacks DNA for checking. This CDR3 region has 20 residues. Germline V gives CDR1 SGHTA, CDR2 FQGNSA. The CDR3 reads CASSLAPSGTGTEVQETQYF.

The V call is TRBV14, the J call TRBJ2-7. Per the germline V gene, CDR1 is SGHDN and CDR2 is FVKESK. The CDR3 length is 12 residues. The CDR3 here is CASSQERNEQYF.

This chain links TRBV6-2 or TRBV6-3 with TRBJ2-7; checking the TCRdb D call of TRBD1 is not possible without DNA. Germline assignment: CDR1 MNHEY and CDR2 SVGEGT. This CDR3 comprises 14 residues. The chain's CDR3 is CASSPQLQGYEQYF.

This clonotype registers medium-sized by frequency. This sequence joins TRBV5-1 and TRBJ1-6; TCRdb calls TRBD1, which cannot be checked without DNA. This CDR3 is 16 amino acids long. Germline CDR1 reads SGHRS; CDR2 reads YFSETQ. CDR3 amino acids: CASSLDPGQGDSPLHF.

Measured by frequency, this clonotype is medium-sized (0.01 to 0.1%). The rearrangement uses TRBV2 and TRBJ2-7; the TCRdb call, TRBD1, lacks DNA for checking. The length of the CDR3 is 17 residues. Germline V gives CDR1 SNHLY, CDR2 FYNNEI. This CDR3 is CASSDVPHDRLIDEQYF.

This sequence joins TRBV7-2 and TRBJ1-1; TCRdb's D call, TRBD1, is unchecked because there is no DNA. This CDR3 comprises 14 residues. Germline loops: CDR1 SGHTA, CDR2 FQGNSA. This CDR3 reads CASSLRGRNTEAFF.

The chain couples TRBV25-1 to TRBJ2-7; TCRdb returns TRBD2, unconfirmable since there is no DNA. Germline CDR1 reads MGHDK; CDR2 reads SYGVNS. There are 14 residues in the CDR3. The CDR3 reads CASSGGLAGYEQYF.

The CDR3 is CASSSLWGLGTEAFF. This chain joins TRBV11-1 and TRBJ1-1; the TCRdb call, TRBD1, lacks DNA for checking. Germline V CDR1 and CDR2: SGHAT, FQDESV (reference sequence). The CDR3 has 15 residues. The whole variable domain, filled in from reference TRBV11-1 and TRBJ1-1, reads EAEVAQSPRYKITEKSQAVAFWCDPISGHATLYWYRQILGQGPELLVQFQDESVVDDSQLPKDRFSAERLKGVDSTLKIQPAELGDSAMYLCASSSLWGLGTEAFFGQGTRLTVV.

This chain connects TRBV9 to TRBJ1-2; without DNA, the TCRdb call of TRBD1 cannot be checked. This CDR3 has 17 residues. Looked up from germline, CDR1 is SGDLS and CDR2 is YYNGEE. The CDR3 spells CASSTRAGQGWPDGYTF.

The chain carries TRBV10-1 and TRBJ2-2; TCRdb calls TRBD1, which cannot be checked without DNA. The CDR3 runs 15 residues. From germline, CDR1 is WNHNN and CDR2 SYGVQD (reference sequence). The CDR3: CAISDPGANTGELFF.

The genes are TRBV28 and TRBJ2-1. The CDR3 loop spans 14 amino acids. Germline CDR1 reads MDHEN; CDR2 reads SYDVKM. The CDR3 sequence is CARSLIGVSNEQFF.

According to its frequency, this clonotype is medium-sized (0.01 to 0.1%). The chain is built from TRBV29-1 and TRBJ2-1; TCRdb gives TRBD2 as the D gene, but with no DNA this cannot be confirmed. Germline CDR1 and CDR2: SQVTM and ANQGSEA. This CDR3 has 17 amino acids. The CDR3: CSAGLAGVTGSPNEQFF.